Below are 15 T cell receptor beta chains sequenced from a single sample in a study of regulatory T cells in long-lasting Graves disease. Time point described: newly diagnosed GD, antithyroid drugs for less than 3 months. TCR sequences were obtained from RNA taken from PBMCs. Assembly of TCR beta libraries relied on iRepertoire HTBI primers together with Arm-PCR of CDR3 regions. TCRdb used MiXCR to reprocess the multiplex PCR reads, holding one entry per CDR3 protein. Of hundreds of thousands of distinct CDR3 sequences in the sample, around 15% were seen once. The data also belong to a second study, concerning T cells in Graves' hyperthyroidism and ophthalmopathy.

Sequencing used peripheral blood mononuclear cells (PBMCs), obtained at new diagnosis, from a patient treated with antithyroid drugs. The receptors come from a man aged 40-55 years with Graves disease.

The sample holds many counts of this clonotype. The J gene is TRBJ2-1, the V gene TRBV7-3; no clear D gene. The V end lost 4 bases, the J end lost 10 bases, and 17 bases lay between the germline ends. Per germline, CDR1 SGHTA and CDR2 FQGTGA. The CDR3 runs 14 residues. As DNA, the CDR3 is TGTGCCAGCAGCTCACCGGGTAGTGCCACGGAGCAGTTCTTC. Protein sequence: CASSSPGSATEQFF. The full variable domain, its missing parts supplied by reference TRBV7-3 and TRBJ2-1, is GAGVSQTPSNKVTEKGKYVELRCDPISGHTALYWYRQSLGQGPEFLIYFQGTGAADDSGLPNDRFFAVRPEGSVSTLKIQRTERGDSAVYLCASSSPGSATEQFFGPGTRLTVL.

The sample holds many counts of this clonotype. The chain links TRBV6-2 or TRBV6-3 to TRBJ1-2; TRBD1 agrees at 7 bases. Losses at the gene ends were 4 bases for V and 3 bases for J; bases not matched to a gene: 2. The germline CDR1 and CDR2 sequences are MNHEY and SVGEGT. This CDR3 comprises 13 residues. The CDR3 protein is CASSLGQHYGYTF. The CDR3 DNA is TGTGCCAGCAGTTTGGGACAGCACTATGGCTACACCTTC.

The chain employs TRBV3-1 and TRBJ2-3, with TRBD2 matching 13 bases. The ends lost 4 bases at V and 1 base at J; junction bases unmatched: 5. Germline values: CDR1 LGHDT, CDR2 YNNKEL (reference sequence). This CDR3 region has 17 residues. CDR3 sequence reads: CASSRRGTSGGTDTQYF. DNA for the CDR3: TGTGCCAGCAGCCGACGCGGGACTAGCGGGGGCACAGATACGCAGTATTTT.

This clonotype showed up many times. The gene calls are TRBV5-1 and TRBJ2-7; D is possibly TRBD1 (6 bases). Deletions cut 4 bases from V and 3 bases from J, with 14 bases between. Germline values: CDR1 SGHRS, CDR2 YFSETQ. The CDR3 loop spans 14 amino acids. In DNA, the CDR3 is TGCGCCAGCAGCCGAGGGGACACCGGCTACGAGCAGTACTTC. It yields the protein CASSRGDTGYEQYF.

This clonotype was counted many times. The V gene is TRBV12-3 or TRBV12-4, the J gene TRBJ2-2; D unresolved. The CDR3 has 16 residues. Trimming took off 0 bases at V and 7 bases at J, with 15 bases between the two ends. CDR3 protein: CASSLARNRPGGELFF. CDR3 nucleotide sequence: TGTGCCAGCAGTTTAGCGCGTAATAGACCCGGCGGGGAGCTGTTTTTT.

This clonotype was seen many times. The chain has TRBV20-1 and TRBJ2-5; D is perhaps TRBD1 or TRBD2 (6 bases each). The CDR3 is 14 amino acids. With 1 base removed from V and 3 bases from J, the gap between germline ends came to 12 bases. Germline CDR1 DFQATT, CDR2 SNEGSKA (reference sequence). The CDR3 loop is CSARVSGAKETQYF. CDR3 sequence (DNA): TGCAGTGCTAGAGTCTCGGGGGCCAAAGAGACCCAGTACTTC.

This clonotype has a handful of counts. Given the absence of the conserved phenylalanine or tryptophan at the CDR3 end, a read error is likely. CDR3 loop: CASSLTGGEKLFS. In DNA form, the CDR3 reads TGCGCCAGCAGCTTGACAGGGGGGGAAAAACTGTTTTCT. The chain carries TRBV5-1 and TRBJ1-4; 8 positions agree with TRBD1. The CDR3 loop spans 13 amino acids. Trimming took 1 base from V and 8 from J; bases not matched to a gene: 1. Germline assignment: CDR1 SGHRS and CDR2 YFSETQ.

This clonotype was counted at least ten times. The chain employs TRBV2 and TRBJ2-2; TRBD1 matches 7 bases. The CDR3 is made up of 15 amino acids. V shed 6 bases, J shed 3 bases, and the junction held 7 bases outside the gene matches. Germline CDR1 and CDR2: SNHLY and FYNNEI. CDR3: CASRDRQGDTGELFF. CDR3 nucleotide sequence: TGTGCCAGCAGAGACCGACAGGGCGACACCGGGGAGCTGTTTTTT.

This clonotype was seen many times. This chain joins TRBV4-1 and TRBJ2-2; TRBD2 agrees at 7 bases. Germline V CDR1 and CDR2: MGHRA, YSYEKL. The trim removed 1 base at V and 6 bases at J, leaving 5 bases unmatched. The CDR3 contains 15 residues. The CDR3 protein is CASSQVAGVAGELFF. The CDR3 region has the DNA TGCGCCAGCAGCCAAGTGGCGGGGGTGGCCGGGGAGCTGTTTTTT.

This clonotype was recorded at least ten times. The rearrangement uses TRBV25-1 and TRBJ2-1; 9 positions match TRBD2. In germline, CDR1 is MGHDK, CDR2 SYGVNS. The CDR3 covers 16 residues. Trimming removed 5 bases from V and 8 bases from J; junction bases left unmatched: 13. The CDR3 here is CASSRGLAGPGDEQFF. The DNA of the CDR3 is TGTGCCAGCAGTAGGGGGCTAGCGGGACCCGGCGATGAGCAGTTCTTC.

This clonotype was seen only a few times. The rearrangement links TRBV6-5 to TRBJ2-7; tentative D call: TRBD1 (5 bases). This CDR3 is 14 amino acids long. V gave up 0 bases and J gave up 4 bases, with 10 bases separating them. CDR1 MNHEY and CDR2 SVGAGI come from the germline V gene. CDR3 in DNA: TGTGCCAGCAGTTACTCTGATCAGGGTTACGAGCAGTACTTC. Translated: CASSYSDQGYEQYF.

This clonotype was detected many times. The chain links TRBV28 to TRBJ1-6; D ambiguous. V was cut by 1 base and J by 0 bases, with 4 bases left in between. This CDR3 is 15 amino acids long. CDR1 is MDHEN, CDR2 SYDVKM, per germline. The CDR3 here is CASSLLDSYNSPLHF. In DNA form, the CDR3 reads TGTGCCAGCAGTTTATTGGACTCCTATAATTCACCCCTCCACTTT.

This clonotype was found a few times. CDR3 sequence reads: CASAPGAREKLFF. In DNA form, the CDR3 reads TGTGCCAGCGCCCCGGGGGCGCGGGAAAAACTGTTTTTT. This chain uses TRBV19 with TRBJ1-4; tentative D call: TRBD1 (6 bases). Deletions cut 9 bases from V and 8 bases from J, with 16 bases between. Germline CDR1 is LNHDA and CDR2 is SQIVND (reference sequence). The CDR3 runs 13 residues.

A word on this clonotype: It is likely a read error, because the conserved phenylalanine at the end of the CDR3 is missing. CDR3 loop: CAWSVGHTGQPQHL. The CDR3 nucleotides read TGTGCCTGGAGTGTGGGACACACCGGGCAGCCCCAGCATCTT. The chain employs TRBV30 and TRBJ1-5, with D tentatively TRBD1 (6 bases). The germline V gene has CDR1 GTSNPN and CDR2 SVGIG (reference sequence). There are 14 residues in the CDR3. V lost 0 bases to trimming and J lost 7 bases, with 13 bases between them.

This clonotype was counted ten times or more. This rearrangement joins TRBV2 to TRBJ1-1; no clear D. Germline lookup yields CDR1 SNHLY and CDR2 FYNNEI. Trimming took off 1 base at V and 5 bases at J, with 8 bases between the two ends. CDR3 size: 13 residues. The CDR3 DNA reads TGTGCCAGCAGTGAAGACCTAGGGACTGAAGCTTTCTTT. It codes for CASSEDLGTEAFF.